A single sample gave rise to the 23 T cell receptor beta chains below, sequenced in a study of OX40 agonist ivuxolimab in advanced cancers. The method was immunoSEQ multiplex PCR; TCRdb's version includes in-frame clones alone and lacks a portion of them. The data show tens of thousands of clones, roughly nine tenths seen once. Sequencing was performed on CD4+ or CD8+ T cells sorted from blood, taken in a trial of the OX40 agonist ivuxolimab. These receptors originate from an adult with an advanced solid tumor such as melanoma, head and neck, liver or kidney cancer.

The chain employs TRBV30 and TRBJ2-4; TRBD2 matches at 12 bases. This CDR3 spans 17 amino acids. V shed 2 bases, J shed 0 bases, and the junction held 5 bases outside the gene matches. Looked up from germline, CDR1 is GTSNPN and CDR2 is SVGIG (reference sequence). CDR3 sequence reads: CAWSSKTSGRAKNIQYF. CDR3 nucleotides: TGTGCCTGGAGTTCCAAGACTAGCGGGAGAGCCAAAAACATTCAGTACTTC.

This sequence joins TRBV7-3 and TRBJ2-3, with 8 bases lining up with TRBD2. The CDR3 is made up of 14 amino acids. Losses at the gene ends were 2 bases for V and 6 bases for J; bases not matched to a gene: 4. CDR1 SGHTA and CDR2 FQGTGA come from the germline V gene. This CDR3 is CASSLGTRSDTQYF. In DNA form, the CDR3 reads TGTGCCAGCAGCTTAGGGACTAGATCTGATACGCAGTATTTT. The whole variable domain, remainder taken from reference TRBV7-3 and TRBJ2-3, is GAGVSQTPSNKVTEKGKYVELRCDPISGHTALYWYRQSLGQGPEFLIYFQGTGAADDSGLPNDRFFAVRPEGSVSTLKIQRTERGDSAVYLCASSLGTRSDTQYFGPGTRLTVL.

V gene TRBV18 combines with J gene TRBJ1-1, with no clear D. Trimming pared 2 bases from V and 0 bases from J, leaving 10 bases between. The CDR3 spans 15 residues. CDR1 and CDR2 (germline): KGHSH, LQKENI. The CDR3 loop reads CASSPTALLNTEAFF. The CDR3 region has the DNA TGTGCCAGCTCACCAACCGCACTCCTGAACACTGAAGCTTTCTTT.

The rearrangement links TRBV28 to TRBJ1-1; no clear D gene. The CDR3 has 14 residues. Per the germline V gene, CDR1 is MDHEN and CDR2 is SYDVKM. Trimming removed 4 bases from V and 5 bases from J, with 14 bases in between. The CDR3 reads CASSSAVGETEAFF. In DNA, the CDR3 is TGTGCCAGCAGTTCGGCGGTGGGAGAAACTGAAGCTTTCTTT.

The chain uses TRBV4-2 and TRBJ1-6; D is possibly TRBD1 (6 bases). V dropped 2 bases and J dropped 8 bases, with 10 bases sitting between them. The CDR3 extends over 14 amino acids. Germline V gives CDR1 LGHNA, CDR2 YNFKEQ. This CDR3 is CASSQSGEDSPLHF. Written as DNA, the CDR3 is TGTGCCAGCAGCCAATCAGGGGAGGATTCACCCCTCCACTTT.

The genes are TRBV28 and TRBJ1-2; 8 bases agree with TRBD1. The ends lost 6 bases at V and 7 bases at J; junction bases unmatched: 13. This CDR3 contains 15 residues. Germline CDR1 and CDR2: MDHEN and SYDVKM. CDR3 nucleotides: TGTGCCAGCAGCCCCGGTACAGGGGGATCCTTTGGCTACACCTTC. It translates to CASSPGTGGSFGYTF.

The chain has TRBV7-2 and TRBJ2-3; TRBD2 aligns across 15 bases. This CDR3 region has 17 residues. Trimming took 0 bases from V and 4 from J; bases not matched to a gene: 2. Germline V gives CDR1 SGHTA, CDR2 FQGNSA. CDR3 sequence: CASSLARTSGGADTQYF. The CDR3 region has the DNA TGTGCCAGCAGCTTAGCGCGGACTAGCGGGGGGGCAGATACGCAGTATTTT.

The V and J genes are TRBV27 and TRBJ1-1; 8 bases map to TRBD1. Germline assignment: CDR1 MNHEY and CDR2 SMNVEV (reference sequence). V lost 6 bases and J lost 2; bases outside the gene matches: 5. CDR3 length: 14 amino acids. CDR3 protein: CASSPGTGNTEAFF. In DNA, the CDR3 is TGTGCCAGCAGCCCTGGGACAGGAAACACTGAAGCTTTCTTT.

This clone came up once. The chain uses TRBV27 and TRBJ2-7; D is undetermined. Germline V CDR1 and CDR2: MNHEY, SMNVEV (reference sequence). Trimming pared 0 bases from V and 0 bases from J, leaving 12 bases between. The CDR3 runs 16 residues. Written as DNA, the CDR3 is TGTGCCAGCAGTTTATCGGGCCAACCAAGCTCCTACGAGCAGTACTTC. Translation gives CASSLSGQPSSYEQYF.

The chain uses TRBV5-4 and TRBJ1-1; TRBD1 matches at 9 bases. Germline assignment: CDR1 SGHNT and CDR2 YYREEE (reference sequence). The ends lost 4 bases at V and 8 bases at J; junction bases unmatched: 15. The CDR3 consists of 16 residues. CDR3 sequence: CASSPPGQGLFPEAFF. The CDR3, as DNA: TGTGCCAGCAGCCCCCCGGGACAGGGTCTTTTCCCCGAAGCTTTCTTT. Supplemented by reference TRBV5-4 and TRBJ1-1, the full variable domain reads ETGVTQSPTHLIKTRGQQVTLRCSSQSGHNTVSWYQQALGQGPQFIFQYYREEENGRGNFPPRFSGLQFPNYSSELNVNALELDDSALYLCASSPPGQGLFPEAFFGQGTRLTVV.

The chain uses TRBV7-2 and TRBJ2-1; 8 positions agree with TRBD1. CDR1 SGHTA and CDR2 FQGNSA come from the germline V gene. The CDR3 is 13 amino acids. V was pared by 5 bases and J by 10 bases, with 7 bases of the junction left unmatched. CDR3 loop: CASSTRTGSEQFF. CDR3 DNA: TGTGCCAGCAGCACCCGGACAGGGAGCGAGCAGTTCTTC. Based on the CDR3 plus reference TRBV7-2 and TRBJ2-1, the full variable domain is GAGVSQSPSNKVTEKGKDVELRCDPISGHTALYWYRQSLGQGLEFLIYFQGNSAPDKSGLPSDRFSAERTGGSVSTLTIQRTQQEDSAVYLCASSTRTGSEQFFGPGTRLTVL.

The chain uses TRBV9 and TRBJ2-7; D gene ambiguous. Trimming removed 2 bases from V and 8 bases from J, with 11 bases in between. The CDR3 has 12 amino acids. CDR1 is SGDLS and CDR2 is YYNGEE in the germline V gene. The CDR3 reads CASSVPPGKQYF. In nucleotides, the CDR3 is TGTGCCAGCAGCGTCCCCCCCGGCAAGCAGTACTTC.

This chain uses TRBV7-7 with TRBJ2-5, with 7 bases fitting TRBD2. V shed 2 bases, J shed 4 bases, and the junction held 16 bases outside the gene matches. CDR1 SSHAT and CDR2 FNYEAQ come from the germline V gene (reference sequence). The CDR3 runs to 18 residues. CDR3 nucleotide sequence: TGTGCCAGCAGCTTAACCGGTGGTGGGAGGGCCCTCGGAGAGACCCAGTACTTC. Translating gives CASSLTGGGRALGETQYF.

V is TRBV29-1 and J is TRBJ2-5; TRBD1 agrees at 8 bases. CDR1 SQVTM and CDR2 ANQGSEA come from the germline V gene. J was trimmed by 5 bases and V by 6 bases; bases with no gene match: 5. The length of the CDR3 is 12 residues. CDR3 sequence reads: CSVSRGLETQYF. In DNA, the CDR3 is TGCAGCGTGTCCAGGGGGCTGGAGACCCAGTACTTC.

The chain links TRBV27 to TRBJ1-6; D remains unclear. CDR3 length: 14 residues. Germline V gene lookup returns CDR1 MNHEY and CDR2 SMNVEV (reference sequence). Trimming took 1 base from V and 7 from J, leaving 8 bases between them. CDR3 protein: CASSLFPRNSPLHF. In DNA form, the CDR3 reads TGTGCCAGCAGTTTATTCCCCCGGAATTCACCCCTCCACTTT.

The CDR3: CASSGQTENYGYTF. The CDR3 DNA is TGTGCCAGCAGCGGCCAGACAGAAAACTATGGCTACACCTTC. The genes are TRBV7-9 and TRBJ1-2; a possible D gene is TRBD1 (5 bases). Germline V gene lookup returns CDR1 SEHNR and CDR2 FQNEAQ (reference sequence). This CDR3 region has 14 residues. The germline V and J ends were trimmed by 5 bases and 2 bases, with 12 bases remaining between them.

The table lists this clone with a count of one. V is TRBV6-5 and J is TRBJ2-7, with 10 bases lining up with TRBD1. The CDR3 has 15 amino acids. V lost 5 bases and J lost 4; bases outside the gene matches: 8. CDR1 is MNHEY and CDR2 is SVGAGI in the germline V gene. DNA for the CDR3: TGTGCCAGCAGTGCACAGACAGGGGGCGCGTACGAGCAGTACTTC. Protein: CASSAQTGGAYEQYF.

V usage is TRBV4-1 and J usage is TRBJ2-5; D is undetermined. V was pared by 5 bases and J by 1 base, with 8 bases between. Germline V gene sequence: CDR1 MGHRA, CDR2 YSYEKL. This CDR3 spans 13 amino acids. This CDR3 is CASSARGQETQYF. As DNA, the CDR3 is TGCGCCAGCAGCGCGCGCGGCCAAGAGACCCAGTACTTC.

The chain recombines TRBV18 with TRBJ1-3; weak D call: TRBD1 (6 bases). CDR3 size: 16 residues. The germline V gene encodes CDR1 KGHSH and CDR2 LQKENI. The V end was cut by 1 base, the J end by 0 bases, with 10 bases between. For the CDR3, the DNA is TGTGCCAGCTCACCACTGGACAGCGGCTCTGGAAACACCATATATTTT. Its translation: CASSPLDSGSGNTIYF.

The V and J genes are TRBV29-1 and TRBJ2-1, with D tentatively TRBD1 or TRBD2 (6 bases each). The CDR3 sequence is 16 residues long. The V and J ends lost 7 bases and 0 bases respectively, with 19 bases between them. Germline loops: CDR1 SQVTM, CDR2 ANQGSEA. CDR3 residues: CSARGGQGSSYNEQFF. The CDR3 bases are TGCAGCGCCCGAGGGGGGCAGGGGAGCTCCTACAATGAGCAGTTCTTC.

V and J are TRBV6-1 and TRBJ2-3; 9 bases map to TRBD1. CDR1 MNHNS and CDR2 SASEGT come from the germline V gene. There are 14 residues in the CDR3. V lost 8 bases to trimming and J lost 5 bases; unmatched junction nucleotides: 8. The CDR3 region is CASRSSGQGDTQYF. In DNA, the CDR3 is TGTGCCAGCCGCTCCTCGGGACAGGGAGATACGCAGTATTTT.

This chain uses TRBV5-1 with TRBJ2-3; 7 bases map to TRBD1. The CDR3 covers 16 residues. V shed 4 bases, J shed 2 bases, and the junction held 10 bases outside the gene matches. Germline lookup yields CDR1 SGHRS and CDR2 YFSETQ. The CDR3 region has the DNA TGCGCCAGCAGCGCCAATAGGGACAGTAACACAGATACGCAGTATTTT. Protein product: CASSANRDSNTDTQYF.

This chain joins TRBV19 and TRBJ1-3; D ambiguous. This CDR3 is built from 11 residues. Germline values: CDR1 LNHDA, CDR2 SQIVND (reference sequence). V was clipped by 2 bases and J by 7 bases, with 3 bases between them. As DNA, the CDR3 is TGTGCCAGTAGTATAATTAACACCATATATTTT. Protein: CASSIINTIYF.